Presented here are 32 T cell receptor beta chains from one specimen sequenced in a study of T cells in Graves' hyperthyroidism and ophthalmopathy. Amplification targeted TCR beta CDR3 regions from RNA transcripts. First-round RT-PCR of the TCR CDR3 relied on the HTBI primer set. TCRdb re-called the multiplex PCR reads with MiXCR, one entry per CDR3 protein. The table includes approximately 640,000 distinct CDR3 sequences, 17% detected once. Sequencing was carried out using blood. These receptors originate from a man in his fifties or sixties with Graves' hyperthyroidism.

In its sample, this clonotype was seen many times. The rearrangement uses TRBV12-3 or TRBV12-4 and TRBJ1-4, with a possible D match to TRBD1 (5 bases). The V and J ends lost 5 bases and 6 bases respectively, with 10 bases between them. This CDR3 has 13 residues. CDR3 residues: CASSGGFYEKLFF. The DNA for the CDR3 is TGTGCCAGCAGTGGGGGATTTTATGAAAAACTGTTTTTT.

About this clonotype itself: This may arise from a read error, as a much more abundant clone is one base away. CDR3 coding DNA: TGTGCCAGCAGTTACTCGGGACAGGGGTGGCGGGGCCACACCTTC. Encoded protein: CASSYSGQGWRGHTF. J is TRBJ1-2 and V is TRBV6-2 or TRBV6-3, with 10 bases aligning to TRBD1. With V trimmed by 0 bases and J by 12 bases, 10 bases remained unmatched. The CDR3 consists of 15 residues. Germline-derived CDR1 and CDR2 are MNHEY and SVGEGT.

There are many counts of this clonotype. The chain employs TRBV12-3 or TRBV12-4 and TRBJ2-1; TRBD2 matches at 11 bases. The CDR3 covers 15 residues. Unmatched junction bases numbered 4, after V lost 6 bases and J lost 3 bases. The CDR3 loop is CASRGTSGSYNEQFF. Here the CDR3 DNA reads TGTGCCAGCAGGGGAACTAGCGGGAGCTACAATGAGCAGTTCTTC.

The rearrangement uses TRBV7-2 and TRBJ1-2; D call uncertain. This CDR3 spans 12 amino acids. Germline lookup yields CDR1 SGHTA and CDR2 FQGNSA. V was pared by 5 bases and J by 5 bases, with 9 bases between. CDR3 residues: CASSPGEYGYTF. The DNA for the CDR3 is TGTGCCAGCAGCCCGGGCGAGTATGGCTACACCTTC.

This clonotype was counted at least ten times. The chain uses TRBV28 and TRBJ2-7, with D hard to call. V was cut by 3 bases and J by 6 bases, with 15 bases left in between. Germline loops: CDR1 MDHEN, CDR2 SYDVKM. This CDR3 contains 14 residues. CDR3 amino acids: CASSLNLHPGEQYF. CDR3 sequence (DNA): TGTGCCAGCAGTTTGAATTTGCATCCCGGCGAGCAGTACTTC.

The rearrangement uses TRBV9 and TRBJ1-3, with D hard to call. V lost 0 bases, J lost 0 bases, and 10 bases lay in between. The CDR3 length is 16 residues. Germline V gene data show CDR1 as SGDLS and CDR2 as YYNGEE. The CDR3 DNA follows: TGTGCCAGCAGCGTAGGTCTAGGGAGCTCTGGAAACACCATATATTTT. It is translated as CASSVGLGSSGNTIYF.

As for this clonotype: An end of the junction does not agree with germline; a read error may underlie this. The CDR3 here is CASRPGTLGYNSPLQF. The CDR3 DNA follows: TGTGCCAGCAGACCAGGGACTTTGGGCTATAATTCACCCCTCCAATTT. The chain is built from TRBV7-9 and TRBJ1-6; D might be TRBD1 (5 bases). This CDR3 is 16 amino acids long. Germline V gene sequence: CDR1 SEHNR, CDR2 FQNEAQ (reference sequence).

This sequence joins TRBV20-1 and TRBJ1-5; unclear D gene. The CDR3 runs to 17 residues. CDR1 and CDR2 from the germline V gene are DFQATT and SNEGSKA (reference sequence). V lost 5 bases to trimming and J lost 0 bases, with 20 bases between them. The CDR3 is CSALFLLGEYSNQPQHF. For the CDR3, the DNA is TGCAGTGCTCTTTTTCTTCTCGGGGAATATAGCAATCAGCCCCAGCATTTT.

The chain employs TRBV18 and TRBJ2-7; tentative D call: TRBD1 (6 bases). Germline V gene data show CDR1 as KGHSH and CDR2 as LQKENI. Trimming removed 5 bases from V and 5 bases from J, with 16 bases in between. The CDR3 is 14 amino acids. CDR3 sequence: CASSIQGLGDEQYF. CDR3 coding DNA: TGTGCCAGCTCAATACAGGGTTTAGGGGACGAGCAGTACTTC.

This clonotype came up many times. The rearrangement uses TRBV28 and TRBJ2-7; TRBD2 matches at 9 bases. Germline CDR1 and CDR2: MDHEN and SYDVKM. The CDR3 totals 15 residues. J was trimmed by 2 bases and V by 2 bases; bases with no gene match: 4. CDR3 nucleotides: TGTGCCAGCAGTTTAGCGGGAGGGCCTCCCTACGAGCAGTACTTC. This codes for CASSLAGGPPYEQYF.

This clonotype appeared once. A junction boundary mismatches the germline segment, possibly from a read error. V gene TRBV9 combines with J gene TRBJ2-1; D is perhaps TRBD2 (5 bases). This CDR3 region has 17 residues. Germline V gene data show CDR1 as SGDLS and CDR2 as YYNGEE. The CDR3 coding sequence is TGTGTCAGCAGCGTCCCTCTGGGGAGTAGCGCTTACAATGAGCAGTTCTTT. Amino acid sequence: CVSSVPLGSSAYNEQFF.

This clonotype has just a few counts. This may arise from a read error, as a much more abundant clone is one base away. V usage is TRBV6-5 and J usage is TRBJ2-5; tentatively, D is TRBD1 (5 bases). Germline V gene sequence: CDR1 MNHEY, CDR2 SVGAGI. This CDR3 is 13 amino acids long. Trimming shortened V by 2 bases and J by 3 bases, and 7 bases separated the two germline ends. Here the CDR3 DNA reads TGTGCCAGCAGTTACGAAGGGGAAGAGACCCAGTACTTC. This translates into CASSYEGEETQYF.

This clonotype occurred a few times. The gene calls are TRBV6-6 and TRBJ2-7; 7 bases map to TRBD2. CDR3 size: 15 residues. Germline trimming cut 2 bases from V and 2 bases from J; bases unmatched to any gene: 6. The germline CDR1 and CDR2 sequences are MNHNY and SVGAGI (reference sequence). The CDR3 DNA is TGTGCCAGCAGTTACGGGTCGGCGGGAGCCTACGAGCAGTACTTC. This translates into CASSYGSAGAYEQYF.

This clonotype turned up a few times. The V gene is TRBV14, the J gene TRBJ2-5; 12 bases are a match to TRBD2. The CDR3 sequence is 16 residues long. The J segment lost 6 bases and the V segment lost 3 bases, leaving 8 bases of the junction unmatched. Germline V gene data show CDR1 as SGHDN and CDR2 as FVKESK. This chain's CDR3 is CASSHRLAGEGKTQYF. CDR3 DNA: TGTGCCAGCAGCCACCGACTAGCGGGAGAAGGGAAGACCCAGTACTTC.

The chain recombines TRBV28 with TRBJ2-6, with unresolved D. V shed 1 base and J shed 1 base, with 8 bases lying between them. The germline V gene has CDR1 MDHEN and CDR2 SYDVKM. CDR3 length: 16 residues. For the CDR3, the DNA is TGTGCCAGCAGTTTATCGTGGAATTCTGGGGCCAACGTCCTGACTTTC. It encodes CASSLSWNSGANVLTF.

This rearrangement joins TRBV4-1 to TRBJ1-5; D remains ambiguous. The V and J ends lost 6 bases and 0 bases respectively, with 21 bases between them. The V gene's germline CDR1 is MGHRA and CDR2 YSYEKL. CDR3 size: 18 residues. CDR3 protein: CASRPRYQTRYSNQPQHF. The CDR3 nucleotides read TGCGCCAGCAGGCCAAGATATCAGACCCGGTATAGCAATCAGCCCCAGCATTTT.

This clonotype was observed at least ten times. The rearrangement uses TRBV28 and TRBJ1-2; D is possibly TRBD1 (5 bases). This CDR3 is built from 16 residues. Trimming left V 5 bases short and J 5 bases short, with 21 bases between. Germline V gene sequence: CDR1 MDHEN, CDR2 SYDVKM. CDR3 region: CASSTNSGTRNYGYTF. The CDR3 DNA reads as TGTGCCAGCAGTACGAACTCCGGGACCAGGAATTATGGCTACACCTTC.

Of note for this clonotype: Here the CDR3 omits its conserved ending phenylalanine or tryptophan, so a read error is the likely source. It is unclear where the CDR3 begins or ends on the DNA, so no DNA is shown, and the CDR3 is as TCRdb lists it. The genes are TRBV11-2 and TRBJ2-1; the table's D call, TRBD2, was not checked against the DNA. CDR1 and CDR2 (germline): SGHAT, FQNNGV. A total of 17 residues make up the CDR3, ends included. The chain's CDR3 is CASSSLAGGGSYNEQFL.

This clonotype occurred many times. The J gene is TRBJ2-3, the V gene TRBV7-2, with D unresolved. The V and J ends lost 2 bases and 2 bases respectively, with 14 bases between them. CDR1 and CDR2 (germline): SGHTA, FQGNSA. The CDR3 has 16 amino acids. CDR3 in amino acids: CASSLRVASATDTQYF. DNA for the CDR3: TGTGCCAGCAGCTTAAGGGTGGCGAGCGCCACAGATACGCAGTATTTT.

Ten or more counts support this clonotype. The genes are TRBV20-1 and TRBJ1-5; D is unresolved. V lost 3 bases and J 0 bases, leaving 9 bases between the germline ends. There are 14 residues in the CDR3. The germline V gene encodes CDR1 DFQATT and CDR2 SNEGSKA (reference sequence). The CDR3 reads CSASTQHSNQPQHF. The CDR3 DNA reads TGCAGTGCTAGCACGCAACATAGCAATCAGCCCCAGCATTTT.

There are many counts of this clonotype. The CDR3 nucleotides read TGTGCCAGCAGCTGGTGGGGGGCGCGAAATACTGAAGCTTTCTTT. This gives the protein CASSWWGARNTEAFF. The chain links TRBV11-1 to TRBJ1-1; a weak D match, TRBD1 (6 bases). V was shortened by 4 bases and J by 5 bases, with 17 bases between the two germline ends. The CDR3 extends over 15 amino acids. In germline, CDR1 is SGHAT, CDR2 FQDESV (reference sequence).

Ten or more counts support this clonotype. This rearrangement joins TRBV3-1 to TRBJ1-1; possible D gene TRBD1, 6 bases. This CDR3 is built from 15 residues. Germline loops: CDR1 LGHDT, CDR2 YNNKEL (reference sequence). V dropped 10 bases and J dropped 5 bases, with 23 bases sitting between them. This CDR3 is CATPTGAVRGTEAFF. The CDR3 DNA follows: TGTGCCACCCCGACGGGGGCAGTAAGGGGGACTGAAGCTTTCTTT. The whole variable domain, filled in from reference TRBV3-1 and TRBJ1-1, reads DTAVSQTPKYLVTQMGNDKSIKCEQNLGHDTMYWYKQDSKKFLKIMFSYNNKELIINETVPNRFSPKSPDKAHLNLHINSLELGDSAVYFCATPTGAVRGTEAFFGQGTRLTVV.

This clonotype was seen a few times. This sequence joins TRBV24-1 and TRBJ2-7, with D possibly TRBD2 on 6 matching bases. The germline gives CDR1 KGHDR, CDR2 SFDVKD. Trimming took off 6 bases at V and 6 bases at J, with 17 bases between the two ends. This CDR3 comprises 14 residues. The CDR3 reads CATSSYGREAEQYF. In DNA form, the CDR3 reads TGTGCCACCAGTTCATACGGGAGAGAGGCCGAGCAGTACTTC.

Details on this clonotype: A much larger clone lies a single base off, so this may be a read error. The chain recombines TRBV9 with TRBJ1-2, with 12 bases aligning to TRBD1. The germline gives CDR1 SGDLS, CDR2 YYNGEE. CDR3 length: 15 residues. In DNA form, the CDR3 reads TGTTCCAGCAGCGTAGGGACAGGGGGCGCCTATGGCTACACCTTC. It yields the protein CSSSVGTGGAYGYTF.

This clonotype was detected a few times. V and J are TRBV20-1 and TRBJ2-1; D is uncertain. CDR3 size: 12 residues. V lost 6 bases to trimming and J lost 2 bases, with 8 bases between them. Looked up from germline, CDR1 is DFQATT and CDR2 is SNEGSKA (reference sequence). The CDR3 reads CSATRPYNEQFF. CDR3 coding DNA: TGCAGTGCGACCCGACCCTACAATGAGCAGTTCTTC.

This clonotype appeared a few times. This rearrangement joins TRBV27 to TRBJ2-7, with TRBD1 identical over 11 bases. The CDR3 totals 15 residues. V gave up 3 bases and J gave up 5 bases; unmatched junction bases: 6. Germline loops: CDR1 MNHEY, CDR2 SMNVEV (reference sequence). CDR3 amino acids: CASSLTGQGGNEQYF. The CDR3 nucleotides are TGTGCCAGCAGTTTGACGGGACAGGGGGGCAACGAGCAGTACTTC.

This chain connects TRBV13 to TRBJ2-7, with TRBD2 matching 10 bases. Germline assignment: CDR1 PRHDT and CDR2 FYEKMQ (reference sequence). This CDR3 has 13 residues. V lost 4 bases, J lost 6 bases, and 3 bases stayed unmatched. The CDR3 sequence: CASSSSGSLEQYF. In DNA form, the CDR3 reads TGTGCCAGCAGCTCTAGCGGGAGCCTCGAGCAGTACTTC.

A note on this clonotype: Since a much larger clone is just one base distant, this may be a read error. No conserved phenylalanine or tryptophan is present at the end of the CDR3, so a read error is the likely explanation. This chain links TRBV19 with TRBJ1-5, with TRBD1 identical over 8 bases. With V trimmed by 9 bases and J by 0 bases, 4 bases remained unmatched. Germline assignment: CDR1 LNHDA and CDR2 SQIVND (reference sequence). The length of the CDR3 is 14 residues. In nucleotides, the CDR3 is TGTGCCAGAGCTCAGGGGGCTAGCAATCAGCCCCAGCATCTT. Translating it yields CARAQGASNQPQHL.

The sample holds a few counts of this clonotype. The rearrangement uses TRBV4-2 and TRBJ1-1; no clear D gene. Trimming took off 5 bases at V and 3 bases at J, with 10 bases between the two ends. The CDR3 contains 13 residues. The germline CDR1 and CDR2 sequences are LGHNA and YNFKEQ. The CDR3 nucleotides read TGTGCCAGCAGCGAGTCGGAGGACACTGAAGCTTTCTTT. It encodes CASSESEDTEAFF.

This clonotype was seen many times. The chain employs TRBV28 and TRBJ2-6; D gene uncertain. Germline loops: CDR1 MDHEN, CDR2 SYDVKM. This CDR3 comprises 16 residues. Trimming left V 0 bases short and J 0 bases short, with 6 bases between. In DNA form, the CDR3 reads TGTGCCAGCAGTTTATGGAGCGTCTCTGGGGCCAACGTCCTGACTTTC. It is translated as CASSLWSVSGANVLTF.

The genes are TRBV3-1 and TRBJ1-2; no reliable D call. Trimming removed 5 bases from V and 6 bases from J, with 10 bases in between. In germline, CDR1 is LGHDT, CDR2 YNNKEL (reference sequence). The CDR3 consists of 12 residues. CDR3 sequence (DNA): TGTGCCAGCAGCAGGTCAGTTAATGGCTACACCTTC. Translation gives CASSRSVNGYTF. Together with reference TRBV3-1 and TRBJ1-2, the CDR3 gives the full variable domain: DTAVSQTPKYLVTQMGNDKSIKCEQNLGHDTMYWYKQDSKKFLKIMFSYNNKELIINETVPNRFSPKSPDKAHLNLHINSLELGDSAVYFCASSRSVNGYTFGSGTRLTVV.

Note on this clonotype: This may be a read error, as it is one base from a much larger clone. The V gene is TRBV2, the J gene TRBJ1-2; no reliable D call. Germline assignment: CDR1 SNHLY and CDR2 FYNNEI. This CDR3 comprises 13 residues. As DNA, the CDR3 is TGTGCCTGCAGTGTGGAGGTTAACTATGGCTACACCTTC. Translated: CACSVEVNYGYTF.